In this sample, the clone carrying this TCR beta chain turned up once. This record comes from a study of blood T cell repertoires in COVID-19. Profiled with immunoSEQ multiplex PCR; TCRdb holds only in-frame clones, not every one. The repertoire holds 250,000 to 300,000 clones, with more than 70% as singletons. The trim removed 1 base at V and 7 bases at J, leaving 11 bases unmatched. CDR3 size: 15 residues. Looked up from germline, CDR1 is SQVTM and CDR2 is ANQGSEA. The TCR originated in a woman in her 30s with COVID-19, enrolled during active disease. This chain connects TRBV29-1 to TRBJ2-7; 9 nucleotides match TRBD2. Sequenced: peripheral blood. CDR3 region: CSVEGLAGRQGEQYF. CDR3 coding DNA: TGCAGCGTTGAAGGGCTAGCGGGAAGACAAGGGGAGCAGTACTTC.